The rows below give T cell receptor beta chains drawn from one sample of a study of post-analysis software for immune sequencing data. TCRdb re-derived calls from the PCR reads in MiXCR, one entry per CDR3 protein. The table lists approximately 570,000 distinct CDR3 sequences, 44% of them singletons. Input material: blood. All receptors derive from a girl aged 5-17 years with multiple sclerosis. The CDR3 runs from the conserved cysteine through the conserved F or W. Each record gives: CDR3 protein, CDR3 DNA, V gene, CDR3 length, D gene, clone size, J gene. D genes are given only for firm matches. The listing skips clone size in some rows; elsewhere it reads once, few, many or a size class.

CDR3 protein: CSARGLEETQYF
CDR3 DNA: TGCAGTGCTAGAGGACTAGAGGAGACCCAGTACTTC
V gene: TRBV20-1
CDR3 length: 12
D gene: -
clone size: few
J gene: TRBJ2-5

CDR3 protein: CASRLGTTYGYTF
CDR3 DNA: TGTGCCAGCCGTCTGGGGACAACCTATGGCTACACCTTC
V gene: TRBV5-6
CDR3 length: 13
D gene: -
clone size: -
J gene: TRBJ1-2

CDR3 protein: CASSLVDRHNYGYTF
CDR3 DNA: TGCGCCAGCAGCTTGGTTGACAGACATAACTATGGCTACACCTTC
V gene: TRBV5-1
CDR3 length: 15
D gene: -
clone size: few
J gene: TRBJ1-2

CDR3 protein: CASSLGQKNTEAFF
CDR3 DNA: TGTGCCAGCAGCCTGGGACAGAAGAACACTGAAGCTTTCTTT
V gene: TRBV12-3/TRBV12-4
CDR3 length: 14
D gene: TRBD1
clone size: few
J gene: TRBJ1-1

CDR3 protein: CATSDSLANEQFF
CDR3 DNA: TGTGCCACCAGTGATTCGCTAGCGAATGAGCAGTTCTTC
V gene: TRBV24-1
CDR3 length: 13
D gene: -
clone size: few
J gene: TRBJ2-1

CDR3 protein: CASRYRDSTDTQYF
CDR3 DNA: TGTGCCAGCAGGTACCGGGACAGCACAGATACGCAGTATTTT
V gene: TRBV2
CDR3 length: 14
D gene: -
clone size: -
J gene: TRBJ2-3

CDR3 protein: CASSARGGISNQPQHF
CDR3 DNA: TGTGCCAGCAGTGCCCGCGGGGGGATAAGCAATCAGCCCCAGCATTTT
V gene: TRBV12-3/TRBV12-4
CDR3 length: 16
D gene: -
clone size: few
J gene: TRBJ1-5

CDR3 protein: CASSQGASGGTDTQYF
CDR3 DNA: TGCGCCAGCAGCCAAGGGGCTAGCGGGGGGACAGATACGCAGTATTTT
V gene: TRBV4-1
CDR3 length: 16
D gene: TRBD2
clone size: few
J gene: TRBJ2-3

CDR3 protein: CASTRGQGAFGCTF
CDR3 DNA: TGTGCCAGCACTAGGGGACAAGGGGCCTTCGGCTGCACCTTC
V gene: TRBV11-2
CDR3 length: 14
D gene: -
clone size: -
J gene: TRBJ1-2

CDR3 protein: CACSLSRDLYEQYF
CDR3 DNA: TGTGCCTGCAGCTTAAGTAGAGACTTATACGAGCAGTACTTC
V gene: TRBV7-2
CDR3 length: 14
D gene: -
clone size: -
J gene: TRBJ2-7

CDR3 protein: CASSLGPGEQPQHF
CDR3 DNA: TGCGCCAGCAGCCTTGGACCCGGGGAACAGCCCCAGCATTTT
V gene: TRBV4-1
CDR3 length: 14
D gene: -
clone size: -
J gene: TRBJ1-5

CDR3 protein: CSADGQGGYETQYF
CDR3 DNA: TGCAGTGCTGACGGACAGGGCGGGTATGAGACCCAGTACTTC
V gene: TRBV20-1
CDR3 length: 14
D gene: TRBD1
clone size: few
J gene: TRBJ2-5

CDR3 protein: CASSVIAGGYNEQFF
CDR3 DNA: TGTGCCAGCAGCGTAATAGCGGGGGGCTACAATGAGCAGTTCTTC
V gene: TRBV9
CDR3 length: 15
D gene: TRBD2
clone size: few
J gene: TRBJ2-1

CDR3 protein: CASSLGSHGELFF
CDR3 DNA: TGCGCCAGCAGCTTGGGATCTCACGGGGAGCTGTTTTTT
V gene: TRBV5-1
CDR3 length: 13
D gene: -
clone size: few
J gene: TRBJ2-2

CDR3 protein: CASSISGSPNQPQHF
CDR3 DNA: TGTGCCAGTAGTATCAGCGGGTCTCCCAATCAGCCCCAGCATTTT
V gene: TRBV19
CDR3 length: 15
D gene: -
clone size: -
J gene: TRBJ1-5

CDR3 protein: CASSLRQGKTDTQYF
CDR3 DNA: TGCGCCAGCAGCCTCCGACAGGGGAAGACAGATACGCAGTATTTT
V gene: TRBV4-1
CDR3 length: 15
D gene: TRBD1
clone size: -
J gene: TRBJ2-3

CDR3 protein: CASSQWPGGGDTQYF
CDR3 DNA: TGTGCCAGCAGCCAATGGCCGGGGGGCGGCGATACGCAGTATTTT
V gene: TRBV3-1
CDR3 length: 15
D gene: -
clone size: -
J gene: TRBJ2-3

CDR3 protein: CATTGQLAKNIQYF
CDR3 DNA: TGTGCCACCACCGGACAACTAGCCAAAAACATTCAGTACTTC
V gene: TRBV6-6
CDR3 length: 14
D gene: -
clone size: -
J gene: TRBJ2-4

CDR3 protein: CASSLPRGTQYF
CDR3 DNA: TGTGCCAGCAGTTTGCCCAGGGGTACGCAGTATTTT
V gene: TRBV12-3/TRBV12-4
CDR3 length: 12
D gene: -
clone size: few
J gene: TRBJ2-3

CDR3 protein: CASSLRLAGFQETQYF
CDR3 DNA: TGTGCCAGCAGTTTAAGGCTAGCGGGATTTCAAGAGACCCAGTACTTC
V gene: TRBV12-3/TRBV12-4
CDR3 length: 16
D gene: TRBD2
clone size: -
J gene: TRBJ2-5

CDR3 protein: CSVEYLTLGAEQFF
CDR3 DNA: TGCAGCGTTGAGTATTTGACTCTAGGCGCCGAGCAGTTCTTC
V gene: TRBV29-1
CDR3 length: 14
D gene: -
clone size: -
J gene: TRBJ2-1

CDR3 protein: CSARETERGVSGDEQFF
CDR3 DNA: TGTAGTGCTAGAGAAACGGAGCGGGGGGTTTCGGGGGATGAGCAGTTCTTC
V gene: TRBV20-1
CDR3 length: 17
D gene: TRBD2
clone size: -
J gene: TRBJ2-1

CDR3 protein: CASSRGTGYGYTF
CDR3 DNA: TGCGCCAGCAGCAGAGGGACAGGCTATGGCTACACCTTC
V gene: TRBV4-1
CDR3 length: 13
D gene: TRBD1
clone size: few
J gene: TRBJ1-2

CDR3 protein: CASSHRRGSNEQFF
CDR3 DNA: TGCGCCAGCAGCCATCGTCGGGGCTCCAATGAGCAGTTCTTC
V gene: TRBV5-1
CDR3 length: 14
D gene: -
clone size: -
J gene: TRBJ2-1

CDR3 protein: CSAQKGWGKNEQFF
CDR3 DNA: TGCAGTGCTCAGAAAGGATGGGGCAAAAATGAGCAGTTCTTC
V gene: TRBV20-1
CDR3 length: 14
D gene: -
clone size: few
J gene: TRBJ2-1

CDR3 protein: CASSSTEDTQYF
CDR3 DNA: TGTGCCAGCAGCTCGACTGAGGATACGCAGTATTTT
V gene: TRBV7-3
CDR3 length: 12
D gene: -
clone size: few
J gene: TRBJ2-3

CDR3 protein: CSARLAGGSEKTQYF
CDR3 DNA: TGCAGTGCTAGACTAGCGGGAGGATCAGAGAAGACCCAGTACTTC
V gene: TRBV20-1
CDR3 length: 15
D gene: TRBD2
clone size: few
J gene: TRBJ2-5

CDR3 protein: CASSQGTLGYTF
CDR3 DNA: TGTGCCAGCAGCCAAGGGACACTCGGCTACACCTTC
V gene: TRBV6-5
CDR3 length: 12
D gene: -
clone size: few
J gene: TRBJ1-2

CDR3 protein: CAISVDGEDGYTF
CDR3 DNA: TGTGCCATCAGTGTAGACGGGGAGGATGGCTACACCTTC
V gene: TRBV10-3
CDR3 length: 13
D gene: -
clone size: -
J gene: TRBJ1-2

CDR3 protein: CASSLIGGRDGYTF
CDR3 DNA: TGTGCCAGCAGTTTAATCGGGGGCCGGGATGGCTACACCTTC
V gene: TRBV25-1
CDR3 length: 14
D gene: -
clone size: -
J gene: TRBJ1-2

CDR3 protein: CVSSLDTYNEQFF
CDR3 DNA: TGTGTCAGCAGCCTTGACACCTACAATGAGCAGTTCTTC
V gene: TRBV7-2
CDR3 length: 13
D gene: -
clone size: -
J gene: TRBJ2-1

CDR3 protein: CASSLTEGGYTF
CDR3 DNA: TGTGCCAGCAGCTTGACAGAGGGTGGCTACACCTTC
V gene: TRBV7-9
CDR3 length: 12
D gene: -
clone size: -
J gene: TRBJ1-2

CDR3 protein: CASSFSRGQALPLLEQYF
CDR3 DNA: TGTGCCAGCAGCTTTAGCCGGGGGCAGGCACTACCTCTCCTCGAGCAGTACTTC
V gene: TRBV7-9
CDR3 length: 18
D gene: -
clone size: -
J gene: TRBJ2-7

CDR3 protein: CSARDSPGQGQNGYTF
CDR3 DNA: TGCAGTGCTAGAGACAGTCCGGGACAGGGGCAGAATGGCTACACCTTC
V gene: TRBV20-1
CDR3 length: 16
D gene: TRBD1
clone size: many
J gene: TRBJ1-2

CDR3 protein: CASSQQGIVYGYTF
CDR3 DNA: TGCGCCAGCAGCCAACAGGGGATTGTCTATGGCTACACCTTC
V gene: TRBV4-1
CDR3 length: 14
D gene: -
clone size: -
J gene: TRBJ1-2

CDR3 protein: CSARPLGTSVTYEQYF
CDR3 DNA: TGCAGTGCTAGGCCTTTGGGGACTAGCGTTACCTACGAGCAGTACTTC
V gene: TRBV20-1
CDR3 length: 16
D gene: TRBD2
clone size: -
J gene: TRBJ2-7

CDR3 protein: CASSFPPSGSEFF
CDR3 DNA: TGTGCCAGCAGTTTCCCGCCTAGCGGGAGTGAGTTCTTC
V gene: TRBV12-3/TRBV12-4
CDR3 length: 13
D gene: TRBD2
clone size: -
J gene: TRBJ2-1

CDR3 protein: CASSLRGAPRSDDEAFF
CDR3 DNA: TGTGCCAGCAGTTTAAGGGGGGCCCCCCGTTCCGATGATGAAGCTTTCTTT
V gene: TRBV27
CDR3 length: 17
D gene: -
clone size: once
J gene: TRBJ1-1

CDR3 protein: CASSSRVTYEQYF
CDR3 DNA: TGTGCCAGCAGTTCCAGGGTCACCTACGAGCAGTACTTC
V gene: TRBV12-3/TRBV12-4
CDR3 length: 13
D gene: -
clone size: once
J gene: TRBJ2-7

CDR3 protein: CASSQERGSPNYGHTF
CDR3 DNA: TGCGCCAGCAGCCAAGAACGGGGCAGCCCCAACTATGGCCACACCTTC
V gene: TRBV4-1
CDR3 length: 16
D gene: -
clone size: -
J gene: TRBJ1-2

CDR3 protein: CATSRGSGAQNIQYF
CDR3 DNA: TGTGCCACCAGCAGAGGTTCGGGGGCCCAAAACATTCAGTACTTC
V gene: TRBV15
CDR3 length: 15
D gene: -
clone size: -
J gene: TRBJ2-4

CDR3 protein: CASSLIGATNEKLFF
CDR3 DNA: TGTGCCAGCAGCTTAATTGGGGCGACTAATGAAAAACTGTTTTTT
V gene: TRBV7-2
CDR3 length: 15
D gene: -
clone size: -
J gene: TRBJ1-4

CDR3 protein: CTISTGQGSSYEQYF
CDR3 DNA: TGTACCATCAGTACGGGACAGGGGAGCTCCTACGAGCAGTACTTC
V gene: TRBV10-3
CDR3 length: 15
D gene: TRBD1
clone size: -
J gene: TRBJ2-7

CDR3 protein: CAISDMGQGKVEQFF
CDR3 DNA: TGTGCCATCAGTGATATGGGACAGGGTAAGGTTGAGCAGTTCTTC
V gene: TRBV10-3
CDR3 length: 15
D gene: TRBD1
clone size: -
J gene: TRBJ2-1

CDR3 protein: CASSPLTGTGRTEAFF
CDR3 DNA: TGTGCCAGCAGTCCCCTAACCGGGACCGGCAGGACTGAAGCTTTCTTT
V gene: TRBV12-3/TRBV12-4
CDR3 length: 16
D gene: -
clone size: -
J gene: TRBJ1-1

CDR3 protein: CANSGPGQGFYEQYF
CDR3 DNA: TGTGCCAACAGTGGACCGGGACAGGGATTCTACGAGCAGTACTTC
V gene: TRBV6-5
CDR3 length: 15
D gene: TRBD1
clone size: -
J gene: TRBJ2-7

CDR3 protein: CSARWDSHYNEQFF
CDR3 DNA: TGCAGTGCTAGATGGGACAGCCACTACAATGAGCAGTTCTTC
V gene: TRBV20-1
CDR3 length: 14
D gene: TRBD1
clone size: -
J gene: TRBJ2-1

CDR3 protein: CASSDRTVYEQYF
CDR3 DNA: TGTGCCAGCAGTGACAGGACAGTCTACGAGCAGTACTTC
V gene: TRBV2
CDR3 length: 13
D gene: -
clone size: -
J gene: TRBJ2-7

CDR3 protein: CAISVGSDTQYF
CDR3 DNA: TGTGCCATCAGTGTCGGATCAGATACGCAGTATTTT
V gene: TRBV10-3
CDR3 length: 12
D gene: -
clone size: -
J gene: TRBJ2-3

CDR3 protein: CASSQGDRGSGANVLTF
CDR3 DNA: TGTGCCAGCAGCCAAGGGGACAGGGGCTCTGGGGCCAACGTCCTGACTTTC
V gene: TRBV3-1
CDR3 length: 17
D gene: TRBD1
clone size: -
J gene: TRBJ2-6

CDR3 protein: CASSLNPGSSYGYTF
CDR3 DNA: TGTGCCAGCAGCTTAAATCCCGGCAGTTCCTATGGCTACACCTTC
V gene: TRBV7-3
CDR3 length: 15
D gene: -
clone size: -
J gene: TRBJ1-2

CDR3 protein: CASSPNSARGSPLHF
CDR3 DNA: TGTGCCAGCAGCCCTAACAGCGCCCGGGGTTCACCCCTCCACTTT
V gene: TRBV7-2
CDR3 length: 15
D gene: -
clone size: -
J gene: TRBJ1-6